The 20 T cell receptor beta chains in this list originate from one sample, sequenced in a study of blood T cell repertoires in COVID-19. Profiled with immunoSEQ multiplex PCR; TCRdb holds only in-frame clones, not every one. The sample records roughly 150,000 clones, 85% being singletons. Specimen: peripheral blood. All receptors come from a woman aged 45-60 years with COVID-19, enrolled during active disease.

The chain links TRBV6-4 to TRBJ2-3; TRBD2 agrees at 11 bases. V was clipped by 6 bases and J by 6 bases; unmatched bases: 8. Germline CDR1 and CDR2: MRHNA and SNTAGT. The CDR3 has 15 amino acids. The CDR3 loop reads CASRGSGGAIDTQYF. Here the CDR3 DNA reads TGTGCCAGCAGAGGTAGCGGGGGGGCCATCGATACGCAGTATTTT.

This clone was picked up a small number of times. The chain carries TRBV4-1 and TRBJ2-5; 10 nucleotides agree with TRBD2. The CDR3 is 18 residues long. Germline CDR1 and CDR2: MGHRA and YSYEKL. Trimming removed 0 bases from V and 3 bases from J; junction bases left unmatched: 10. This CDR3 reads CASSQDRYSGGPKETQYF. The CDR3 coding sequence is TGCGCCAGCAGCCAAGATAGGTATAGCGGGGGGCCAAAAGAGACCCAGTACTTC.

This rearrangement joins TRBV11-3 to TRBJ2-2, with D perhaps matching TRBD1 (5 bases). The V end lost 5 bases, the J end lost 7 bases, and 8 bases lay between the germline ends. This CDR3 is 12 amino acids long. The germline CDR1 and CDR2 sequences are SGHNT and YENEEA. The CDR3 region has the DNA TGTGCCAGCAGCCCCAGGGTCGGGGAGCTGTTTTTT. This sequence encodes CASSPRVGELFF.

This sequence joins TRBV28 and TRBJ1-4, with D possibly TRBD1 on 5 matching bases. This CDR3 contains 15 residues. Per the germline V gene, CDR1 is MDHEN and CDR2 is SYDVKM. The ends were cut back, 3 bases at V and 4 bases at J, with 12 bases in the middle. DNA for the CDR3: TGTGCCAGCAGTTTCAGTGACAGCAGTAATGAAAAACTGTTTTTT. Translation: CASSFSDSSNEKLFF.

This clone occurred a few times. This CDR3 reads CASSQGLAGGPYNEQFF. DNA for the CDR3: TGCGCCAGCAGCCAAGGACTAGCGGGGGGGCCCTACAATGAGCAGTTCTTC. The chain recombines TRBV4-1 with TRBJ2-1; 14 bases match TRBD2. CDR3 length: 17 residues. After removal of 1 base from V and 2 bases from J, the junction contained 1 base not matched to a gene. Germline V gene lookup returns CDR1 MGHRA and CDR2 YSYEKL.

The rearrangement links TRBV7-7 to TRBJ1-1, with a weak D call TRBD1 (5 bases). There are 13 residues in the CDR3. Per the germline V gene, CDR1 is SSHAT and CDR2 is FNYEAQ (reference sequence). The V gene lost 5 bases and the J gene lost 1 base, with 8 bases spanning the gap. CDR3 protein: CASSKTANTEAFF. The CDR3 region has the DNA TGTGCCAGCAGCAAGACAGCGAACACTGAAGCTTTCTTT.

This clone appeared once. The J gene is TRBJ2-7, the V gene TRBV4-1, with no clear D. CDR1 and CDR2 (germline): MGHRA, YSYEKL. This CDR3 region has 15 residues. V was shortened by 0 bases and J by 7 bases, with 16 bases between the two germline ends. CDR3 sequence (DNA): TGCGCCAGCAGCCAAGATCGCAGTCTGGAGCGAGAGCAGTACTTC. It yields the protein CASSQDRSLEREQYF.

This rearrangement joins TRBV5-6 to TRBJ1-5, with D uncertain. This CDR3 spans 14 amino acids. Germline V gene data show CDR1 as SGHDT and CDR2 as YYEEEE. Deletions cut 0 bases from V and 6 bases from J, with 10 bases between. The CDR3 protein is CASSLGRLGQPQHF. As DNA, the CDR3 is TGTGCCAGCAGCTTGGGGAGGTTGGGTCAGCCCCAGCATTTT. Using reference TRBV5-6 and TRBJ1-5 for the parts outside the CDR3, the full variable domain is DAGVTQSPTHLIKTRGQQVTLRCSPKSGHDTVSWYQQALGQGPQFIFQYYEEEERQRGNFPDRFSGHQFPNYSSELNVNALLLGDSALYLCASSLGRLGQPQHFGDGTRLSIL.

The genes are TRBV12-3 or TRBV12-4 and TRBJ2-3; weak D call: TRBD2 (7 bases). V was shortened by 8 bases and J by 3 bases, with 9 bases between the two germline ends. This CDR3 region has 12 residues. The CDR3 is CASGGATDTQYF. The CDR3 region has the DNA TGTGCCAGCGGGGGGGCAACAGATACGCAGTATTTT.

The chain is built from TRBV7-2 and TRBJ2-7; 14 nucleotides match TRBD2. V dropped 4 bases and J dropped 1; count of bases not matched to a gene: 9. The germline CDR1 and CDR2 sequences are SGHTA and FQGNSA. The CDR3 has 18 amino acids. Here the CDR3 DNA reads TGTGCCAGCAGCTCGCGGGGACTAGCGGGGGTCTTTTCCTACGAGCAGTACTTC. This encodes CASSSRGLAGVFSYEQYF.

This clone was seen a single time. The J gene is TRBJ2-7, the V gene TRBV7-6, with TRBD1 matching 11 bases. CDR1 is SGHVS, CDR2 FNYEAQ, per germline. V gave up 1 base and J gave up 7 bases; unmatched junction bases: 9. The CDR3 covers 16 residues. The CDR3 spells CASSLGYGQGAWEQYF. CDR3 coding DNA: TGTGCCAGCAGCTTAGGATATGGACAGGGGGCTTGGGAGCAGTACTTC.

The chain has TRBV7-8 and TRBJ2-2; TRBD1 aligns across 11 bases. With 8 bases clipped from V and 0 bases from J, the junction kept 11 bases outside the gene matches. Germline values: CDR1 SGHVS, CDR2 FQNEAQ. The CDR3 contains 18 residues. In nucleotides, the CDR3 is TGTGCCAGCTTAGGGCGGGACAGGGGGTTTCCGAACACCGGGGAGCTGTTTTTT. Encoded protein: CASLGRDRGFPNTGELFF.

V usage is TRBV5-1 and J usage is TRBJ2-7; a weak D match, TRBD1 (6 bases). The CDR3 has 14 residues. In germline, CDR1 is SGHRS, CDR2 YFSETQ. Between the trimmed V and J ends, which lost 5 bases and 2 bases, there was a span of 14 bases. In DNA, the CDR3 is TGCGCCAGCAGAACCGGACAGTCGCCCTACGAGCAGTACTTC. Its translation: CASRTGQSPYEQYF. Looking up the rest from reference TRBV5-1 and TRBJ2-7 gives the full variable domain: KAGVTQTPRYLIKTRGQQVTLSCSPISGHRSVSWYQQTPGQGLQFLFEYFSETQRNKGNFPGRFSGRQFSNSRSEMNVSTLELGDSALYLCASRTGQSPYEQYFGPGTRLTVT.

The CDR3 here is CASSSPGTSGDEQYF. CDR3 DNA: TGTGCCAGTAGTTCCCCCGGGACTAGCGGGGACGAGCAGTACTTC. V and J are TRBV19 and TRBJ2-7; 13 nucleotides align to TRBD2. CDR3 size: 15 residues. CDR1 and CDR2 (germline): LNHDA, SQIVND (reference sequence). V lost 5 bases, J lost 5 bases, and 6 bases stayed unmatched.

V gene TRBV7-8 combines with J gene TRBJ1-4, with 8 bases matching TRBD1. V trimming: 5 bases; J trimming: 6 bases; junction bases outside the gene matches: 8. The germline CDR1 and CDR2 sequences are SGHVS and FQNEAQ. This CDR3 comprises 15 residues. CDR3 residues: CASSPQGQEYEKLFF. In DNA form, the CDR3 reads TGTGCCAGCAGCCCCCAGGGACAGGAATATGAAAAACTGTTTTTT.

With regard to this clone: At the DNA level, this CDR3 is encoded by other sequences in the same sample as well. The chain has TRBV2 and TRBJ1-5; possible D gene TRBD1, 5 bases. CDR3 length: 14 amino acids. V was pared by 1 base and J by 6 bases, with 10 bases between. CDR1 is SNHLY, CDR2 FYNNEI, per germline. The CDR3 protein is CASSEGQGGQPQHF. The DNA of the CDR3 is TGTGCCAGCAGTGAAGGGCAGGGAGGTCAGCCCCAGCATTTT.

The CDR3 protein is CASSYLGQPNSPLHF. CDR3 nucleotide sequence: TGTGCCAGCAGTTATCTGGGACAGCCCAATTCACCCCTCCACTTT. The chain combines TRBV6-2 or TRBV6-3 with TRBJ1-6; 7 bases are shared with TRBD1. The germline V gene has CDR1 MNHEY and CDR2 SVGEGT. V lost 3 bases and J lost 7; bases outside the gene matches: 6. This CDR3 is 15 amino acids long.

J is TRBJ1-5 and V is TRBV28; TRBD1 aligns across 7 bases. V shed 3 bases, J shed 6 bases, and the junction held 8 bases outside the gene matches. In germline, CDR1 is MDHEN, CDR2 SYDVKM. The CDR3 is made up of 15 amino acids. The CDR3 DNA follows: TGTGCCAGCAGTTTGGCTAGGGGGCTCTTTCAGCCCCAGCATTTT. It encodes CASSLARGLFQPQHF.

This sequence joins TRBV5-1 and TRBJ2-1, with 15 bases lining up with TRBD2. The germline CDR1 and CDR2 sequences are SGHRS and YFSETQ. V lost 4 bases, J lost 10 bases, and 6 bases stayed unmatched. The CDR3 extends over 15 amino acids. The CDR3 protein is CASSPRTSGGVEQFF. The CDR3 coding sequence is TGCGCCAGCAGCCCCCGGACTAGCGGGGGGGTCGAGCAGTTCTTC.

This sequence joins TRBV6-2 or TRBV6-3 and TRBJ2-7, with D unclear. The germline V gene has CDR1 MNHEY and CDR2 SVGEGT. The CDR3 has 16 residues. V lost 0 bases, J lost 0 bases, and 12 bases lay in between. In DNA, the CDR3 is TGTGCCAGCAGTTACTCAGGCAGCGACCCCTCCTACGAGCAGTACTTC. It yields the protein CASSYSGSDPSYEQYF.